Following are 8 T cell receptor beta chains from one sample sequenced in a study of blood T cell repertoires in COVID-19. Here immunoSEQ multiplex PCR was the method, and the copy in TCRdb shows in-frame clones only, minus some. The sample carries roughly 250,000 clones, roughly 91% recorded once. The sequenced material came from PBMCs or T cells enriched from blood (not recorded which). The receptors were sampled from a woman aged 35 to 49 with acute COVID-19.

The CDR3 here is CASSLTFGANTEAFF. For the CDR3, the DNA is TGTGCCAGCAGCTTAACTTTTGGAGCGAACACTGAAGCTTTCTTT. The chain couples TRBV11-3 to TRBJ1-1; the D is unclear. V was shortened by 2 bases and J by 1 base, with 11 bases between the two germline ends. The CDR3 length is 15 residues. From germline, CDR1 is SGHNT and CDR2 YENEEA.

CDR3 DNA: TGTGCCAGCAGTGAAAGGAGTTACGAGCAGTACTTC. Its protein product is CASSERSYEQYF. V usage is TRBV6-1 and J usage is TRBJ2-7, with D unresolved. The CDR3 totals 12 residues. Germline V gene sequence: CDR1 MNHNS, CDR2 SASEGT. The V gene lost 2 bases and the J gene lost 4 bases, with 6 bases spanning the gap.

V and J are TRBV3-1 (or the pseudogene TRBV3-2) and TRBJ1-3, with 7 nucleotides matching TRBD1. Germline V gives CDR1 LGHDT, CDR2 YNNKEL (reference sequence). This CDR3 is built from 15 residues. Unmatched junction bases numbered 6, after V lost 7 bases and J lost 0 bases. This CDR3 reads CASTPTGTSGNTIYF. The CDR3 bases are TGTGCCAGCACCCCGACAGGGACCTCTGGAAACACCATATATTTT.

This clone appeared a single time. J is TRBJ1-6 and V is TRBV21-1; the table names TRBD1, a call not compared with the DNA. TRBV21-1 is termed a pseudogene. The CDR3 loop spans 17 amino acids. CDR3 protein: CASSNLSRQGKCSPLHF. CDR3 DNA sequence: TGTGCCAGCAGCAATCTATCAAGACAGGGGAAGTGTTCACCCCTCCACTTT.

V gene TRBV29-1 combines with J gene TRBJ1-2; tentative D call: TRBD1 (5 bases). Germline V gene lookup returns CDR1 SQVTM and CDR2 ANQGSEA. This CDR3 region has 12 residues. Trimming left V 6 bases short and J 2 bases short, with 10 bases between. The CDR3 DNA sequence: TGCAGCGTAGACAGAGGCAACTATGGCTACACCTTC. This translates into CSVDRGNYGYTF.

This chain links TRBV5-6 with TRBJ1-2; perhaps TRBD1 as D (6 bases). The V gene's germline CDR1 is SGHDT and CDR2 YYEEEE. The CDR3 has 12 residues. V was trimmed by 0 bases and J by 8 bases, leaving 8 bases between them. The DNA for the CDR3 is TGTGCCAGCAGCTTGGCAGGGGAGGGCTACACCTTC. Its protein is CASSLAGEGYTF.

V gene TRBV7-6 combines with J gene TRBJ2-5; 13 positions agree with TRBD2. The CDR3 has 17 amino acids. CDR1 is SGHVS, CDR2 FNYEAQ, per germline. Unmatched junction bases numbered 10, after V lost 4 bases and J lost 5 bases. The CDR3 loop is CASSSGTSGAYRETQYF. The CDR3 bases are TGTGCCAGCAGCTCCGGGACTAGCGGGGCCTATAGGGAGACCCAGTACTTC.

This chain joins TRBV30 and TRBJ2-7; 9 bases fit TRBD1. The ends lost 3 bases at V and 4 bases at J; junction bases unmatched: 10. The germline CDR1 and CDR2 sequences are GTSNPN and SVGIG (reference sequence). The CDR3 length is 15 residues. Here the CDR3 DNA reads TGTGCCTGGAGAGTTTCCGGGACAGGGAGTTACGAGCAGTACTTC. Its protein product is CAWRVSGTGSYEQYF. The variable domain in full, completed from reference TRBV30 and TRBJ2-7, reads SQTIHQWPATLVQPVGSPLSLECTVEGTSNPNLYWYRQAAGRGLQLLFYSVGIGQISSEVPQNLSASRPQDRQFILSSKKLLLSDSGFYLCAWRVSGTGSYEQYFGPGTRLTVT.